Listed here are 16 T cell receptor beta chains from one sample, sequenced in a study of Graves' ophthalmopathy and Graves' hyperthyroidism (dated by TCRdb to 2016 to 2019). The sample was run on an Illumina HiSeq 2000. TCR beta CDR3 regions were amplified from RNA transcripts for repertoire sequencing. The first round of RT-PCR was done with HTBI primers and the Qiagen OneStep RT-PCR kit, and was followed by a second round of multiplex PCR, then size selection and purification. TCRdb itself trimmed the public reads at Q25 with fastp, ran MiXCR and retained productive beta chains. Records with the same CDR3 protein are collapsed into one entry carrying the most frequent genes and DNA. The sample records about 400,000 distinct CDR3 sequences, 20% to 25% of which are singletons. The top ten constitute roughly 3% of the sample. Specimen: peripheral blood. The receptors were gathered from a woman between 18 and 29 years old with stable Graves' hyperthyroidism. Donor details come from another sample of the same person, matched by shared clones.

At least ten counts were recorded for this clonotype. In nucleotides, the CDR3 is TGTGCCAGCAGTTTCTACGAGTCTCCGAACACTGAAGCTTTCTTT. This encodes CASSFYESPNTEAFF. The chain links TRBV28 to TRBJ1-1; D remains unclear. The V end was cut by 3 bases, the J end by 1 base, with 12 bases between. The CDR3 is made up of 15 amino acids. The germline gives CDR1 MDHEN, CDR2 SYDVKM.

On this clonotype itself: A much larger clone is a single base away; this may be a read error. The chain combines TRBV2 with TRBJ1-2; D unresolved. This CDR3 contains 13 residues. The germline V gene has CDR1 SNHLY and CDR2 FYNNEI. The chain's CDR3 is CSSSPPGRYGYTF. CDR3 coding DNA: TGTTCCAGCAGTCCTCCCGGCCGCTATGGCTACACCTTC.

This clonotype was detected ten times or more. V and J are TRBV20-1 and TRBJ1-1; D possibly corresponds to TRBD1 (5 bases). CDR1 DFQATT and CDR2 SNEGSKA come from the germline V gene (reference sequence). Trimming pared 3 bases from V and 0 bases from J, leaving 8 bases between. The CDR3 is 13 amino acids. Here the CDR3 reads CSASGTMNTEAFF. As DNA, the CDR3 is TGCAGTGCTAGCGGGACTATGAACACTGAAGCTTTCTTT.

This clonotype was seen a handful of times. This chain uses TRBV13 with TRBJ2-5; the D is unclear. V was pared by 2 bases and J by 5 bases, with 15 bases between. Per germline, CDR1 PRHDT and CDR2 FYEKMQ (reference sequence). The CDR3 has 15 residues. Here the CDR3 reads CASSLKVPLGETQYF. The CDR3 region has the DNA TGTGCCAGCAGCTTAAAAGTCCCATTAGGGGAGACCCAGTACTTC.

The table lists this clonotype with many counts. This chain connects TRBV19 to TRBJ1-3; D gene ambiguous. The germline V gene has CDR1 LNHDA and CDR2 SQIVND (reference sequence). The CDR3 has 13 residues. V gave up 6 bases and J gave up 0 bases, with 6 bases separating them. The CDR3 DNA sequence: TGTGCCAGTAGAGATTACTCTGGAAACACCATATATTTT. Residues: CASRDYSGNTIYF. The full variable domain, completed using reference TRBV19 and TRBJ1-3, is DGGITQSPKYLFRKEGQNVTLSCEQNLNHDAMYWYRQDPGQGLRLIYYSQIVNDFQKGDIAEGYSVSREKKESFPLTVTSAQKNPTAFYLCASRDYSGNTIYFGEGSWLTVV.

This chain joins TRBV11-2 and TRBJ1-6; possibly TRBD1 for D (5 bases). The CDR3 has 16 amino acids. The V gene lost 6 bases and the J gene lost 6 bases, with 18 bases spanning the gap. The germline gives CDR1 SGHAT, CDR2 FQNNGV. CDR3 sequence reads: CASSSKVGTSNSPLHF. In nucleotides, the CDR3 is TGTGCCAGCAGTTCTAAAGTGGGGACGTCTAATTCACCCCTCCACTTT.

At least ten counts were recorded for this clonotype. The J gene is TRBJ1-6, the V gene TRBV12-3 or TRBV12-4; 8 bases map to TRBD1. Trimming cost V 1 base and J 8 bases; bases outside gene matches: 1. This CDR3 spans 14 amino acids. The CDR3 region is CASSLGTGYSPLHF. CDR3 bases: TGTGCCAGCAGTTTAGGGACAGGGTATTCACCCCTCCACTTT.

This clonotype occurred many times. V usage is TRBV19 and J usage is TRBJ2-7, with a tentative D call TRBD2 (6 bases). Trimming took 3 bases from V and 2 from J, leaving 14 bases between them. Germline values: CDR1 LNHDA, CDR2 SQIVND (reference sequence). This CDR3 region has 15 residues. This CDR3 reads CASSINAGSPYEQYF. CDR3 DNA: TGTGCCAGTAGTATTAACGCGGGATCTCCCTACGAGCAGTACTTC. Filled out from reference TRBV19 and TRBJ2-7, the complete variable domain reads DGGITQSPKYLFRKEGQNVTLSCEQNLNHDAMYWYRQDPGQGLRLIYYSQIVNDFQKGDIAEGYSVSREKKESFPLTVTSAQKNPTAFYLCASSINAGSPYEQYFGPGTRLTVT.

The chain recombines TRBV4-2 with TRBJ1-5, with D perhaps matching TRBD1 (5 bases). The length of the CDR3 is 14 residues. Germline values: CDR1 LGHNA, CDR2 YNFKEQ. V was shortened by 0 bases and J by 5 bases, with 8 bases between the two germline ends. The CDR3 region is CASSQEGGDQPQHF. DNA for the CDR3: TGTGCCAGCAGCCAAGAGGGGGGAGATCAGCCCCAGCATTTT.

This clonotype was seen at least ten times. V usage is TRBV7-9 and J usage is TRBJ2-7, with D hard to call. In germline, CDR1 is SEHNR, CDR2 FQNEAQ (reference sequence). Trimming removed 6 bases at V and 4 bases at J, with 7 bases between. CDR3 length: 11 residues. CDR3 in amino acids: CASSPQYEQYF. CDR3 DNA sequence: TGTGCCAGCAGTCCTCAATACGAGCAGTACTTC.

This clonotype came up many times. V gene TRBV19 combines with J gene TRBJ1-1, with TRBD1 matching over 8 bases. Germline CDR1 reads LNHDA; CDR2 reads SQIVND (reference sequence). This CDR3 region has 13 residues. V lost 5 bases and J lost 7; bases outside the gene matches: 6. The CDR3 reads CASSARTGSEAFF. CDR3 bases: TGTGCCAGTAGTGCCCGGACAGGGAGTGAAGCTTTCTTT.

This clonotype came up many times. The chain has TRBV5-4 and TRBJ2-4, with 10 bases identical to TRBD2. Looked up from germline, CDR1 is SGHNT and CDR2 is YYREEE (reference sequence). The CDR3 is 16 residues long. J was trimmed by 7 bases and V by 3 bases; bases with no gene match: 10. Here the CDR3 DNA reads TGTGCCAGCAGCTGGGGGGGGCGAGCGGGAGGGAACATTCAGTACTTC. Translating it yields CASSWGGRAGGNIQYF.

Ten or more counts support this clonotype. Since a much larger clone is just one base distant, this may be a read error. The gene calls are TRBV4-2 and TRBJ1-1; 7 nucleotides line up with TRBD1. Germline lookup yields CDR1 LGHNA and CDR2 YNFKEQ. J lost 4 bases, V lost 5 bases, and 4 bases had no gene match. The CDR3 runs to 13 residues. CDR3 region: CASSARTGTEAFF. CDR3 nucleotide sequence: TGTGCCAGCAGCGCCCGGACAGGCACTGAAGCTTTCTTT.

This clonotype has ten or more counts. The chain is built from TRBV5-1 and TRBJ1-1, with D possibly matching TRBD1 (6 bases). CDR1 is SGHRS, CDR2 YFSETQ, per germline. The ends were cut back, 4 bases at V and 3 bases at J, with 19 bases in the middle. The CDR3 totals 16 residues. For the CDR3, the DNA is TGCGCCAGCAGCCCCCGGGGCGGGGGGCCGGACACTGAAGCTTTCTTT. Amino acid sequence: CASSPRGGGPDTEAFF.

The sample holds many counts of this clonotype. V usage is TRBV9 and J usage is TRBJ2-2; maybe TRBD1 (5 bases). The V gene's germline CDR1 is SGDLS and CDR2 YYNGEE. The CDR3 extends over 19 amino acids. With 3 bases removed from V and 0 bases from J, the gap between germline ends came to 21 bases. The CDR3 bases are TGTGCCAGCAGCGCAAGCGTGGGGCAGCCATTAACGAACACCGGGGAGCTGTTTTTT. This sequence encodes CASSASVGQPLTNTGELFF. Supplemented by reference TRBV9 and TRBJ2-2, the full variable domain reads DSGVTQTPKHLITATGQRVTLRCSPRSGDLSVYWYQQSLDQGLQFLIQYYNGEERAKGNILERFSAQQFPDLHSELNLSSLELGDSALYFCASSASVGQPLTNTGELFFGEGSRLTVL.

This clonotype was observed at least ten times. The CDR3 DNA reads as TGTGCCAGCAGCCAAGAGGGGGGCCGGATAGATCGCAGGCAGCCCCAGCATTTT. Protein: CASSQEGGRIDRRQPQHF. The chain links TRBV14 to TRBJ1-5, with a tentative D call TRBD1 (6 bases). V was shortened by 0 bases and J by 7 bases, with 22 bases between the two germline ends. There are 18 residues in the CDR3. Germline lookup yields CDR1 SGHDN and CDR2 FVKESK.